The entry that follows covers one TCR beta chain sequence. The antigen remains unidentified. The sample comes from a study of Ad26.COV2.S vaccination and SARS-CoV-2 variants. Trimming cost V 0 bases and J 5 bases, with 5 bases left between them. Germline V gene sequence: CDR1 PRHDT, CDR2 FYEKMQ (reference sequence). This CDR3 is 12 amino acids long. Some clones are missing from TCRdb's copy, which holds only in-frame ones; the method was immunoSEQ multiplex PCR. The table has hundreds of thousands of clones, under 90% seen once. Study-level findings and limits: Comparability of non-spike TCR breadth was observed across vaccine and placebo recipients. Vaccinees showed greater spike-specific TCR breadth than placebo recipients.

Treatment described: around 19 received Ad26.COV2.S at low or high dose, single or two shots; roughly five received placebo; per-sample allocation not given. It was on day 63 after the first vaccine or placebo injection that samples were taken. Recruitment in Boston yielded a donor of adult age, 18-55 years. An Ad26 vector expressing Wuhan-strain SARS-CoV-2 spike constituted the vaccine. The sequencing used peripheral blood, collected in a trial of Ad26.COV2.S vaccine versus placebo. V usage is TRBV13 and J usage is TRBJ2-7; D is uncertain. The receptor was derived from a person between 18 and 65 years old who received the Ad26.COV2.S COVID-19 vaccine or a placebo. CDR3 region: CASSLGRHEQYF. The CDR3, as DNA: TGTGCCAGCAGCTTAGGCAGACACGAGCAGTACTTC.